The 8 T cell receptor beta chains presented below share a single source sample, sequenced in a study of Ad26.COV2.S vaccination and SARS-CoV-2 variants. The treatment: roughly 20 received Ad26.COV2.S at low or high dose, single or two shots; about five received placebo; per-sample allocation not given. All samples were drawn on day 63, counting from the first vaccine or placebo injection. The table came from immunoSEQ multiplex PCR; TCRdb's copy has only in-frame clones and leaves some out. The sample carries about 410,000 clones, about 85% recorded once. The specimen comprised peripheral blood, sampled in a trial of Ad26.COV2.S vaccine versus placebo. These receptors all come from a person between 18 and 60 years old who received the Ad26.COV2.S COVID-19 vaccine or a placebo.

This chain connects TRBV6-5 to TRBJ1-1; TRBD1 might be the D (5 bases). The CDR3 has 13 residues. The germline CDR1 and CDR2 sequences are MNHEY and SVGAGI. V lost 5 bases and J 1 base, leaving 8 bases between the germline ends. As DNA, the CDR3 is TGTGCCAGCAGTCAGGGTGGGAACACTGAAGCTTTCTTT. Translated: CASSQGGNTEAFF.

The CDR3 loop is CATSRQQGGSNQPQHF. The CDR3 nucleotides read TGTGCCACCAGCAGGCAACAGGGAGGCAGCAATCAGCCCCAGCATTTT. This chain uses TRBV15 with TRBJ1-5, with D perhaps TRBD1 (6 bases). The V end lost 3 bases, the J end lost 1 base, and 13 bases lay between the germline ends. Germline assignment: CDR1 LNHNV and CDR2 YYDKDF (reference sequence). The CDR3 spans 16 residues.

A single count supports this clone. The chain has TRBV5-1 and TRBJ2-3, with no clear D. Germline V gene data show CDR1 as SGHRS and CDR2 as YFSETQ. V dropped 2 bases and J dropped 6 bases, with 4 bases sitting between them. This CDR3 has 11 amino acids. The CDR3 DNA reads as TGCGCCAGCAGCTTCGGGGATACGCAGTATTTT. Amino acid sequence: CASSFGDTQYF.

This chain connects TRBV2 to TRBJ1-1; 11 bases match TRBD1. The germline V gene has CDR1 SNHLY and CDR2 FYNNEI. The CDR3 has 14 amino acids. J gave up 3 bases and V 6 bases, and 3 bases lay outside the gene matches. CDR3 sequence (DNA): TGTGCCAGCAGCGGACAGGGGGCGGACACTGAAGCTTTCTTT. Its protein product is CASSGQGADTEAFF.

CDR3 sequence: CASRDEWPTEAFF. The CDR3 nucleotides read TGTGCCAGCAGAGACGAATGGCCCACTGAAGCTTTCTTT. The gene calls are TRBV12-3 or TRBV12-4 and TRBJ1-1; no definite D call. CDR3 length: 13 amino acids. Trimming shortened V by 6 bases and J by 4 bases, and 12 bases separated the two germline ends.

This chain connects TRBV19 to TRBJ1-5, with D maybe TRBD1 (6 bases). Germline values: CDR1 LNHDA, CDR2 SQIVND (reference sequence). V was trimmed by 3 bases and J by 7 bases, leaving 19 bases between them. CDR3 length: 16 residues. CDR3 sequence: CASSISGGAEGQPQHF. The CDR3 DNA sequence: TGTGCCAGTAGTATTAGTGGGGGGGCGGAGGGGCAGCCCCAGCATTTT.

The V gene is TRBV2, the J gene TRBJ2-1; TRBD1 might be the D (6 bases). V dropped 6 bases and J dropped 5 bases, with 17 bases sitting between them. This CDR3 has 15 residues. Per the germline V gene, CDR1 is SNHLY and CDR2 is FYNNEI. As DNA, the CDR3 is TGTGCCAGCAGCGGCTTGAGGGGGACCGACAATGAGCAGTTCTTC. This gives the protein CASSGLRGTDNEQFF.

The J gene is TRBJ1-5, the V gene TRBV12-3 or TRBV12-4; D uncertain. V gave up 1 base and J gave up 9 bases, with 4 bases separating them. CDR3 length: 11 amino acids. The CDR3 nucleotides are TGTGCCAGCAGTTTAGGCGGGCCCCAGCATTTT. It codes for CASSLGGPQHF.